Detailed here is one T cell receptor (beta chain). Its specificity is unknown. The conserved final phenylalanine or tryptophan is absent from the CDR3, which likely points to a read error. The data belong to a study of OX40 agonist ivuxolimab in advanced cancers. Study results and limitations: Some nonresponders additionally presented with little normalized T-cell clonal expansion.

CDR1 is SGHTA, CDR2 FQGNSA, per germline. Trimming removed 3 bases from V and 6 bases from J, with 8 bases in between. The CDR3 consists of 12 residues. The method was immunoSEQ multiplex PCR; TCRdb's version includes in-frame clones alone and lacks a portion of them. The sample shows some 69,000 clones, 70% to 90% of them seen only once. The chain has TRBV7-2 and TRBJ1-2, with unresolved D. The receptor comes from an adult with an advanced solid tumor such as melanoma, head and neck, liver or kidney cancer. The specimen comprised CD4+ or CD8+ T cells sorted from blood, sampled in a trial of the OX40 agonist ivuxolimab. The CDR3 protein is CASSFAGDGYTL. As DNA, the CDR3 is TGTGCCAGCAGCTTTGCAGGAGATGGCTACACCCTC.